This note documents a single T cell receptor (beta chain) sequence. Its antigen is still unknown. This sample stems from a study of early T cells in non-severe SARS-CoV-2 infection. The study's findings and limits: Matching with VDJdb favored anti-spike CD8 responses (missing private and CD4 specificities).

Researchers tagged individual cDNA molecules with unique molecular identifiers. TCRdb reprocessed the 5' RACE reads with MiXCR, giving one entry per CDR3 protein. Of about 30,000 distinct CDR3 sequences in the sample, less than 6.5% were seen once. Sequenced input: whole blood. The receptor's source is an adult who was a healthcare worker with PCR-confirmed SARS-CoV-2 infection or an uninfected control (not recorded which).

CDR3 nucleotide sequence: TGCAGTGCTAGAGCCGTGGGCTGGGGCACAGATACGCAGTATTTT. Translated, it gives CSARAVGWGTDTQYF. The rearrangement uses TRBV20-1 and TRBJ2-3; D is unclear. The length of the CDR3 is 15 residues. V gave up 1 base and J gave up 1 base, with 12 bases separating them. CDR1 and CDR2 (germline): DFQATT, SNEGSKA (reference sequence).